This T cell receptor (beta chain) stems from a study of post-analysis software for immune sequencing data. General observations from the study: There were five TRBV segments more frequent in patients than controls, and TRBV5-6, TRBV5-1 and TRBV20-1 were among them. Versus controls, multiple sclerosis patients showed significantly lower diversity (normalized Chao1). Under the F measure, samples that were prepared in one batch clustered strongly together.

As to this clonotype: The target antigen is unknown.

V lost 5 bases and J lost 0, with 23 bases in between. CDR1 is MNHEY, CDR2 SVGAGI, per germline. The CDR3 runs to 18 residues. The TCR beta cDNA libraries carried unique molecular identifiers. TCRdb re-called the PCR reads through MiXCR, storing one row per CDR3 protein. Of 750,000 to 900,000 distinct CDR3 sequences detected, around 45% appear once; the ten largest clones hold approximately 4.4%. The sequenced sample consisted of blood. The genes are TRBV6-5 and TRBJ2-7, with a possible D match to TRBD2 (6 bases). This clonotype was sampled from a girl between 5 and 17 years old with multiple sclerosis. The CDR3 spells CASSHGNPPLTSSYEQYF. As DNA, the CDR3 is TGTGCCAGCAGTCACGGGAACCCCCCCCTGACTAGCTCCTACGAGCAGTACTTC.